This TCR beta chain was sequenced during a study of T cell responses to AZD1222 COVID-19 vaccine. Study-level results: Clonal diversity was possibly underestimated, and the donors were mostly white British, with more females. Nearly half of spike-specific TCRs reportedly go after variant regions that carry no mutations. Vaccine-associated CD4 TCRs spanned spike, dominant at 160-218 and 743-854. Only a handful of people who got AZD1222 tested seropositive at baseline.

TCRdb keeps only in-frame clones here, not all; method: immunoSEQ multiplex PCR. The table includes approximately 120,000 clones, 88% detected once. On this clone: Its specificity is not known.

Germline V CDR1 and CDR2: SGHDN, FVKESK. CDR3 size: 16 residues. V lost 0 bases and J 3 bases, leaving 12 bases between the germline ends. The chain employs TRBV14 and TRBJ2-1; D might be TRBD1 (5 bases). The sample consisted of peripheral blood, taken on day 0 of MenACWY control vaccination. This clonotype was obtained from an adult in good health. In DNA, the CDR3 is TGTGCCAGCAGCCAAGAAGGCCTGGGGCACTACAATGAGCAGTTCTTC. It specifies CASSQEGLGHYNEQFF.